The 21 T cell receptor beta chains reported below all come from one sample, sequenced in a study of T cell repertoires in cytomegalovirus infection. The antigens of these receptors remain unknown. TCRdb re-derived calls from the reads in MiXCR, one entry per CDR3 protein. The repertoire includes roughly 920,000 distinct CDR3 sequences, approximately 31% of them detected once, and about an eighth sits in the top ten. The starting material was cultured CD8+ T cells from PBMCs, obtained from culture after CMV antigen stimulation. The receptors were sampled from a human donor in good health (CMV status not recorded). Some clones in this sample may be carry-over from other donors' samples.

The rearrangement joins TRBV6-5 to TRBJ2-5; D may be TRBD2 (5 bases). Trimming removed 7 bases from V and 2 bases from J, with 29 bases in between. Germline loops: CDR1 MNHEY, CDR2 SVGAGI. CDR3 size: 19 residues. In DNA, the CDR3 is TGTGCCAGCAAACCCGGTTGGATATGGGATAGCGAAGAGCAAGAGACCCAGTACTTC. Its translation is CASKPGWIWDSEEQETQYF.

V is TRBV24-1 and J is TRBJ2-7; perhaps TRBD1 as D (6 bases). CDR3 length: 13 residues. V shed 6 bases and J shed 5 bases, with 13 bases lying between them. Per the germline V gene, CDR1 is KGHDR and CDR2 is SFDVKD. The chain's CDR3 is CATSHRDGDEQYF. The DNA for the CDR3 is TGTGCCACCAGTCACAGGGACGGGGACGAGCAGTACTTC.

The chain uses TRBV4-2 and TRBJ2-1; a weak D match, TRBD2 (5 bases). The CDR3 is 13 amino acids. The V gene lost 5 bases and the J gene lost 7 bases, with 12 bases spanning the gap. The germline CDR1 and CDR2 sequences are LGHNA and YNFKEQ. CDR3 coding DNA: TGTGCCAGCAGCGAACTGAGGAGGAATGAGCAGTTCTTC. It codes for CASSELRRNEQFF.

The chain couples TRBV6-5 to TRBJ1-2, with 7 bases identical to TRBD1. CDR3 length equals 12 residues. The germline gives CDR1 MNHEY, CDR2 SVGAGI. J lost 6 bases, V lost 5 bases, and 3 bases had no gene match. Written as DNA, the CDR3 is TGTGCCAGCAGTGGGACAGACGATGGCTACACCTTC. This codes for CASSGTDDGYTF.

This clonotype occurred a few times. The rearrangement links TRBV29-1 to TRBJ1-2; no clear D. In germline, CDR1 is SQVTM, CDR2 ANQGSEA. The CDR3 runs 12 residues. V lost 2 bases and J 8 bases, leaving 12 bases between the germline ends. The CDR3 DNA follows: TGCAGCGTTGAAAGTCGGGAGAACGGCTACACCTTC. Protein: CSVESRENGYTF.

This clonotype has only a few counts. This chain connects TRBV4-1 to TRBJ2-1, with 9 bases fitting TRBD2. The J segment lost 7 bases and the V segment lost 1 base, leaving 5 bases of the junction unmatched. The CDR3 is 15 residues long. Germline V lookup: CDR1 MGHRA, CDR2 YSYEKL. In DNA form, the CDR3 reads TGCGCCAGCAGCCAAGTCAGCGGGGGGTTGAATGAGCAGTTCTTC. This codes for CASSQVSGGLNEQFF.

The chain uses TRBV6-6 and TRBJ2-7; D is perhaps TRBD1 (6 bases). Germline values: CDR1 MNHNY, CDR2 SVGAGI (reference sequence). V shed 5 bases and J shed 0 bases, with 11 bases lying between them. The CDR3 is made up of 14 amino acids. The CDR3 DNA sequence: TGTGCCAGCAGTGGGGGCGACCTCTCCTACGAGCAGTACTTC. It is translated as CASSGGDLSYEQYF.

This clonotype turned up a few times. The chain couples TRBV27 to TRBJ2-1; 10 positions match TRBD1. CDR1 is MNHEY and CDR2 is SMNVEV in the germline V gene (reference sequence). V shed 5 bases, J shed 6 bases, and the junction held 28 bases outside the gene matches. The CDR3 extends over 22 amino acids. CDR3: CASSPPLSTGQGTSYLVNEQFF. CDR3 coding DNA: TGTGCCAGCAGTCCCCCTCTCTCGACGGGACAGGGGACATCCTATTTGGTCAATGAGCAGTTCTTC.

The rearrangement joins TRBV6-5 to TRBJ2-2, with D tentatively TRBD1 or TRBD2 (5 bases each). CDR3 size: 16 residues. CDR1 is MNHEY, CDR2 SVGAGI, per germline. V was trimmed by 6 bases and J by 2 bases, leaving 16 bases between them. The CDR3 nucleotides are TGTGCCAGCAGGTTCATGTCCGGGGCTAACACCGGGGAGCTGTTTTTT. Its protein is CASRFMSGANTGELFF.

The chain carries TRBV6-1 and TRBJ1-6, with D perhaps matching TRBD1 (6 bases). The V end was cut by 1 base, the J end by 9 bases, with 16 bases between. The germline V gene encodes CDR1 MNHNS and CDR2 SASEGT. The CDR3 is made up of 16 amino acids. The CDR3 sequence: CASSEGLSGAGSPLHF. CDR3 DNA: TGTGCCAGCAGTGAAGGGCTTTCAGGGGCCGGTTCACCCCTCCACTTT.

A few counts support this clonotype. The CDR3 region is CASSVGFHAFF. The CDR3 nucleotides are TGTGCCAGCAGTGTAGGTTTCCATGCTTTCTTT. This chain uses TRBV27 with TRBJ1-1; D uncertain. Trimming removed 5 bases from V and 11 bases from J, with 12 bases in between. CDR3 length: 11 residues. CDR1 and CDR2 (germline): MNHEY, SMNVEV (reference sequence).

In this sample, this clonotype turned up many times. The chain joins TRBV7-9 to TRBJ1-2; D is uncertain. There are 13 residues in the CDR3. Germline V gene sequence: CDR1 SEHNR, CDR2 FQNEAQ (reference sequence). Trimming stripped 3 bases from V and 6 bases from J, with 11 bases between. This CDR3 is CASSFRKTDGYTF. CDR3 sequence (DNA): TGTGCCAGCAGCTTCCGCAAGACGGATGGCTACACCTTC.

The chain is built from TRBV7-8 and TRBJ2-7; 8 bases align to TRBD1. The CDR3 is 14 residues long. The germline V gene encodes CDR1 SGHVS and CDR2 FQNEAQ. DNA of the CDR3: TGTGTCAGCAGCTTTTACAGGGGGGCCTACGAGCAGTACGTC. This codes for CVSSFYRGAYEQYV.

This clonotype was observed a handful of times. V usage is TRBV27 and J usage is TRBJ2-1, with 7 positions matching TRBD1. V dropped 8 bases and J dropped 6; count of bases not matched to a gene: 13. CDR1 and CDR2 (germline): MNHEY, SMNVEV (reference sequence). This CDR3 is 15 amino acids long. The CDR3 DNA is TGTGCCAGCGGACTGTTTCCCTCAGGGGGCAATGAGCAGTTCTTC. Its protein product is CASGLFPSGGNEQFF.

The chain uses TRBV7-9 and TRBJ2-3; D gene unclear. This CDR3 has 16 amino acids. V shed 5 bases and J shed 0 bases, with 15 bases lying between them. Germline-derived CDR1 and CDR2 are SEHNR and FQNEAQ (reference sequence). CDR3 amino acids: CASSRPDHSSTDTQYF. The DNA for the CDR3 is TGTGCCAGCAGCAGACCGGACCACTCTAGCACAGATACGCAGTATTTT.

The chain uses TRBV18 and TRBJ1-2, with D maybe TRBD1 (5 bases). Trimming took 3 bases from V and 8 from J, leaving 13 bases between them. The CDR3 runs 13 residues. The germline V gene encodes CDR1 KGHSH and CDR2 LQKENI. DNA for the CDR3: TGTGCCAGCTCACCCGGGGGACCCGACGGCTACACCTTC. Its protein is CASSPGGPDGYTF.

The chain combines TRBV4-1 with TRBJ2-1, with 7 nucleotides matching TRBD1. From germline, CDR1 is MGHRA and CDR2 YSYEKL. The CDR3 has 19 amino acids. The junction had 17 bases not matched to a gene; V was cut back by 3 bases and J by 3 bases. The CDR3 reads CASSHPLNPLTGFYNEQFF. CDR3 nucleotides: TGCGCCAGCAGCCACCCTCTCAACCCACTGACAGGGTTCTACAATGAGCAGTTCTTC.

The chain couples TRBV6-5 to TRBJ2-1; TRBD2 is a possible D gene (6 bases). V lost 2 bases, J lost 1 base, and 9 bases lay in between. The CDR3 has 15 amino acids. Per germline, CDR1 MNHEY and CDR2 SVGAGI. The CDR3 DNA sequence: TGTGCCAGCAGTTACGGGACTTCTTCCTACAATGAGCAGTTCTTC. Translating gives CASSYGTSSYNEQFF.

This clonotype was seen repeatedly, ten times or more. The rearrangement joins TRBV11-2 to TRBJ2-5, with 8 positions matching TRBD1. The CDR3 is 15 residues long. The V gene end was trimmed by 4 bases and the J gene end by 2 bases; junction bases not matched to a gene: 6. In germline, CDR1 is SGHAT, CDR2 FQNNGV. For the CDR3, the DNA is TGTGCCAGCAGCTCCCGACAGGGGCGGCAAGAGACCCAGTACTTC. As protein: CASSSRQGRQETQYF.

V is TRBV12-3 or TRBV12-4 and J is TRBJ1-2; D may be TRBD1 (5 bases). V was cut by 11 bases and J by 6 bases, with 13 bases left in between. The CDR3 is made up of 11 amino acids. In nucleotides, the CDR3 is TGTGCCGTCCACACGGGACATGGCTACACCTTC. This sequence encodes CAVHTGHGYTF.

This clonotype was seen a few times. The junction shows a germline mismatch at one end, possibly a read error. J is TRBJ2-2 and V is TRBV7-7; 7 bases fit TRBD1. Germline V gives CDR1 SSHAT, CDR2 FNYEAQ (reference sequence). CDR3 length: 13 residues. CDR3 residues: CASRGTATGELFF. The CDR3 DNA is TGTGCTAGCAGGGGGACAGCCACCGGGGAGCTGTTTTTT.